A single sample gave rise to the 29 T cell receptor beta chains below, sequenced in a study of blood T cell repertoires in COVID-19. Method: immunoSEQ multiplex PCR; TCRdb's copy keeps in-frame clones and lacks some. This sample yields roughly 150,000 clones, of which roughly 80% are seen a single time; roughly 5% belongs to the top ten. Sequenced material: PBMCs or T cells enriched from blood (not recorded which). These receptors all come from a woman between 35 and 50 years old with acute COVID-19.

The chain combines TRBV5-8 with TRBJ1-1; 7 positions match TRBD1. The CDR3 contains 16 residues. V was pared by 4 bases and J by 5 bases, with 14 bases of the junction left unmatched. Germline V CDR1 and CDR2: SGHTS, YDEGEE. The CDR3 protein is CASSLRIGHRGTEAFF. The CDR3 region has the DNA TGTGCCAGCAGCCTGCGGATAGGACACAGGGGTACTGAAGCTTTCTTT.

This clone counts as medium-sized. V usage is TRBV14 and J usage is TRBJ2-3; tentatively, D is TRBD2 (5 bases). V was cut by 4 bases and J by 2 bases, with 7 bases left in between. The CDR3 contains 13 residues. CDR1 and CDR2 from the germline V gene are SGHDN and FVKESK. CDR3 sequence (DNA): TGTGCCAGCAGCCCGGAGGACACAGATACGCAGTATTTT. This translates into CASSPEDTDTQYF. The full variable domain, rest sourced from reference TRBV14 and TRBJ2-3, is EAGVTQFPSHSVIEKGQTVTLRCDPISGHDNLYWYRRVMGKEIKFLLHFVKESKQDESGMPNNRFLAERTGGTYSTLKVQPAELEDSGVYFCASSPEDTDTQYFGPGTRLTVL.

J is TRBJ2-2 and V is TRBV29-1, with 8 bases aligning to TRBD2. Germline V gene lookup returns CDR1 SQVTM and CDR2 ANQGSEA. Trimming took 5 bases from V and 7 from J; bases not matched to a gene: 6. This CDR3 spans 13 amino acids. The CDR3 is CSVWREAIGELFF. The CDR3 DNA sequence: TGCAGCGTTTGGCGGGAGGCGATCGGGGAGCTGTTTTTT.

V gene TRBV6-1 combines with J gene TRBJ2-3, with D possibly matching TRBD1 (6 bases). Germline V lookup: CDR1 MNHNS, CDR2 SASEGT. V was shortened by 3 bases and J by 3 bases, with 22 bases between the two germline ends. This CDR3 spans 18 amino acids. CDR3: CASSELLFTGMKTDTQYF. The CDR3 region has the DNA TGTGCCAGCAGTGAGCTACTATTTACAGGGATGAAGACAGATACGCAGTATTTT.

The table lists this clone with a count of one. The CDR3 coding sequence is TGTGCCAGCAGCCCCCGGGACAGGGTGTTTGTTGGGCAGTTCTTC. Translated: CASSPRDRVFVGQFF. This chain joins TRBV6-5 and TRBJ2-1; 9 bases agree with TRBD1. The J segment lost 12 bases and the V segment lost 6 bases, leaving 15 bases of the junction unmatched. The germline V gene encodes CDR1 MNHEY and CDR2 SVGAGI. The CDR3 sequence is 15 residues long.

The genes are TRBV5-6 and TRBJ1-6; no clear D. The CDR3 runs 16 residues. Trimming pared 1 base from V and 0 bases from J, leaving 8 bases between. Germline CDR1 is SGHDT and CDR2 is YYEEEE. The CDR3 DNA sequence: TGTGCCAGCAGCTTGCGATCGAGCTCCTATAATTCACCCCTCCACTTT. Protein: CASSLRSSSYNSPLHF. Full variable domain (remainder filled in from reference TRBV5-6 and TRBJ1-6): DAGVTQSPTHLIKTRGQQVTLRCSPKSGHDTVSWYQQALGQGPQFIFQYYEEEERQRGNFPDRFSGHQFPNYSSELNVNALLLGDSALYLCASSLRSSSYNSPLHFGNGTRLTVT.

This chain connects TRBV29-1 to TRBJ1-2; no firm D call. The germline gives CDR1 SQVTM, CDR2 ANQGSEA. CDR3 length: 12 residues. Deletions cut 0 bases from V and 9 bases from J, with 11 bases between. CDR3 DNA: TGCAGCGTTGAAGACCAATATGAGAGCTACACCTTC. Its protein is CSVEDQYESYTF.

J is TRBJ2-4 and V is TRBV5-1; 9 nucleotides align to TRBD2. This CDR3 spans 16 amino acids. V trimming: 4 bases; J trimming: 7 bases; junction bases outside the gene matches: 12. CDR1 is SGHRS, CDR2 YFSETQ, per germline. The CDR3 region has the DNA TGCGCCAGCAGCCAGTCAGCGGGAGGAGGGGGGAACATTCAGTACTTC. This sequence encodes CASSQSAGGGGNIQYF.

V and J are TRBV4-1 and TRBJ2-7, with D unresolved. CDR3 length: 15 amino acids. V shed 0 bases and J shed 3 bases, with 12 bases lying between them. Per the germline V gene, CDR1 is MGHRA and CDR2 is YSYEKL. The DNA for the CDR3 is TGCGCCAGCAGCCAAGAGGCTCAAGTTATCTACGAGCAGTACTTC. It codes for CASSQEAQVIYEQYF.

The chain uses TRBV9 and TRBJ2-7; 7 bases are a match to TRBD2. Germline values: CDR1 SGDLS, CDR2 YYNGEE. V trimming: 1 base; J trimming: 3 bases; junction bases outside the gene matches: 7. This CDR3 has 15 residues. The CDR3 DNA follows: TGTGCCAGCAGCGTATACCGGGACTACAACTACGAGCAGTACGTC. Encoded protein: CASSVYRDYNYEQYV.

This chain uses TRBV5-1 with TRBJ2-7, with TRBD2 as a possible D gene (6 bases). This CDR3 is built from 14 residues. The V gene lost 5 bases and the J gene lost 2 bases, with 14 bases spanning the gap. CDR1 is SGHRS, CDR2 YFSETQ, per germline. CDR3 in amino acids: CASRRPGGPYEQYF. The CDR3 bases are TGCGCCAGCAGACGGCCTGGAGGGCCCTACGAGCAGTACTTC.

J is TRBJ1-2 and V is TRBV7-9; 8 bases match TRBD1. Germline V gives CDR1 SEHNR, CDR2 FQNEAQ (reference sequence). The CDR3 extends over 14 amino acids. Losses at the gene ends were 5 bases for V and 7 bases for J; bases not matched to a gene: 9. The CDR3 here is CASSEQGGNVGYTF. The CDR3 DNA follows: TGTGCCAGCAGCGAACAGGGGGGGAACGTTGGCTACACCTTC.

The V and J genes are TRBV30 and TRBJ1-1; D perhaps matches TRBD1 (6 bases). The germline CDR1 and CDR2 sequences are GTSNPN and SVGIG (reference sequence). This CDR3 is built from 13 residues. V gave up 4 bases and J gave up 2 bases, with 11 bases separating them. The CDR3 DNA reads as TGTGCCTGGAAAAACAGGGCTAACACTGAAGCTTTCTTT. Translating it yields CAWKNRANTEAFF.

The chain links TRBV10-3 to TRBJ2-1; possible D gene TRBD2, 5 bases. The germline CDR1 and CDR2 sequences are ENHRY and SYGVKD. V was clipped by 2 bases and J by 2 bases, with 7 bases between them. This CDR3 is built from 14 residues. CDR3 nucleotides: TGTGCCATCAGTGAGCAAGCGGCCTACAATGAGCAGTTCTTC. It encodes CAISEQAAYNEQFF.

The J gene is TRBJ2-4, the V gene TRBV5-1; 10 nucleotides agree with TRBD2. This CDR3 spans 18 amino acids. V shed 4 bases, J shed 0 bases, and the junction held 10 bases outside the gene matches. Germline CDR1 reads SGHRS; CDR2 reads YFSETQ. CDR3 coding DNA: TGCGCCAGCAGCAATCTAGCGGGAGAGGGAGGAGCCAAAAACATTCAGTACTTC. Amino acids: CASSNLAGEGGAKNIQYF.

The V call is TRBV5-4, the J call TRBJ1-4; D remains ambiguous. The V end was cut by 0 bases, the J end by 9 bases, with 18 bases between. This CDR3 has 16 amino acids. CDR1 SGHNT and CDR2 YYREEE come from the germline V gene (reference sequence). The CDR3 nucleotides read TGTGCCAGCAGCTTGGACCCGACCCTGGAGATTAAAAAACTGTTTTTT. The encoded protein is CASSLDPTLEIKKLFF.

The sample holds a few counts of this clone. J is TRBJ1-2 and V is TRBV24-1; 9 nucleotides align to TRBD1. Germline CDR1 and CDR2: KGHDR and SFDVKD. V lost 7 bases and J lost 4; bases outside the gene matches: 9. The CDR3 totals 15 residues. This CDR3 reads CATSTRQGGGYGYTF. The CDR3 nucleotides read TGTGCCACCAGCACCCGACAGGGGGGGGGCTATGGCTACACCTTC.

The J gene is TRBJ2-1, the V gene TRBV6-6; the match to TRBD1 covers 7 bases. CDR1 is MNHNY and CDR2 is SVGAGI in the germline V gene (reference sequence). With V trimmed by 4 bases and J by 5 bases, 8 bases remained unmatched. The CDR3 has 15 amino acids. CDR3 in DNA: TGTGCCAGCAGTTTAGAACGAACAGGGGACAATGAGCAGTTCTTC. Its translation: CASSLERTGDNEQFF.

The chain has TRBV10-3 and TRBJ1-1; 7 bases fit TRBD1. V was pared by 6 bases and J by 0 bases, with 4 bases of the junction left unmatched. Germline lookup yields CDR1 ENHRY and CDR2 SYGVKD. The CDR3 has 14 amino acids. The CDR3 nucleotides are TGTGCCATCAGCCAACAGGGGATGAACACTGAAGCTTTCTTT. Translation: CAISQQGMNTEAFF.

The rearrangement joins TRBV7-2 to TRBJ2-3, with D possibly being TRBD2 (5 bases). V was cut by 4 bases and J by 1 base, with 12 bases left in between. There are 15 residues in the CDR3. Germline values: CDR1 SGHTA, CDR2 FQGNSA. The CDR3 sequence is CASSSAAGGTDTQYF. The CDR3 bases are TGTGCCAGCAGCTCTGCCGCCGGGGGCACAGATACGCAGTATTTT.

CDR3 protein: CASSSSTGHPTYEQYV. As DNA, the CDR3 is TGTGCCAGCAGCTCCTCGACAGGCCACCCCACCTACGAGCAGTACGTC. This chain connects TRBV7-8 to TRBJ2-7; TRBD1 is a possible D gene (6 bases). The germline V gene encodes CDR1 SGHVS and CDR2 FQNEAQ. This CDR3 spans 16 amino acids. V lost 4 bases, J lost 2 bases, and 18 bases lay in between.

The chain uses TRBV18 and TRBJ1-4, with TRBD1 matching 7 bases. This CDR3 has 15 residues. The V and J ends lost 3 bases and 1 base, in that order; junction bases with no gene match: 2. CDR1 and CDR2 from the germline V gene are KGHSH and LQKENI. The chain's CDR3 is CASSPRQGTNEKLFF. DNA of the CDR3: TGTGCCAGCTCACCGCGACAGGGAACTAATGAAAAACTGTTTTTT.

The genes are TRBV2 and TRBJ1-1; weak D call: TRBD1 (6 bases). The V end lost 7 bases, the J end lost 0 bases, and 12 bases lay between the germline ends. CDR3 size: 14 residues. CDR1 and CDR2 (germline): SNHLY, FYNNEI. The CDR3 DNA is TGTGCCAGCACTTCGGACAGCCTGAACACTGAAGCTTTCTTT. This sequence encodes CASTSDSLNTEAFF.

The rearrangement uses TRBV4-1 and TRBJ2-7; D perhaps matches TRBD1 (5 bases). There are 17 residues in the CDR3. CDR1 is MGHRA, CDR2 YSYEKL, per germline. V lost 4 bases and J 7 bases, leaving 26 bases between the germline ends. Here the CDR3 reads CASSRSINPREVREQYF. The CDR3 coding sequence is TGCGCCAGCAGCCGCAGCATTAACCCCAGGGAAGTACGAGAGCAGTACTTC.

The V gene is TRBV7-9, the J gene TRBJ2-1, with TRBD2 identical over 10 bases. This CDR3 is 16 amino acids long. V trimming: 5 bases; J trimming: 9 bases; junction bases outside the gene matches: 13. Germline V gives CDR1 SEHNR, CDR2 FQNEAQ (reference sequence). CDR3 sequence reads: CASSPMGLAGAFEQFF. The CDR3 DNA is TGTGCCAGCAGCCCCATGGGGCTAGCGGGAGCTTTTGAGCAGTTCTTC.

The gene calls are TRBV21-1 and TRBJ2-5; TRBD2 is the table's D call and was not checked against the DNA. TRBV21-1 is a pseudogene. This CDR3 comprises 18 residues. The chain's CDR3 is CASSKAWTTQLPQETQYF. CDR3 coding DNA: TGTGCCAGCAGCAAAGCTTGGACTACCCAACTTCCCCAAGAGACCCAGTACTTC.

The V call is TRBV5-4, the J call TRBJ2-5; D perhaps matches TRBD1 (6 bases). V was trimmed by 4 bases and J by 1 base, leaving 11 bases between them. The CDR3 extends over 14 amino acids. Germline V gene data show CDR1 as SGHNT and CDR2 as YYREEE (reference sequence). The CDR3 coding sequence is TGTGCCAGCAGCCTACAGGGTTCCCAAGAGACCCAGTACTTC. This translates into CASSLQGSQETQYF.

The V and J genes are TRBV10-3 and TRBJ2-1, with a possible D match to TRBD2 (6 bases). Between the trimmed V and J ends, which lost 3 bases and 6 bases, there was a span of 15 bases. The CDR3 length is 15 residues. CDR1 ENHRY and CDR2 SYGVKD come from the germline V gene. CDR3 DNA sequence: TGTGCCATCAGTGATTCCGGGAGAACGGGCAATGAGCAGTTCTTC. This codes for CAISDSGRTGNEQFF.

The chain links TRBV19 to TRBJ1-2; 7 bases match TRBD1. CDR1 is LNHDA and CDR2 is SQIVND in the germline V gene (reference sequence). V lost 7 bases, J lost 8 bases, and 10 bases stayed unmatched. The CDR3 is 13 residues long. CDR3: CASKVFGTEGYTF. In DNA form, the CDR3 reads TGTGCCAGTAAGGTGTTCGGGACAGAGGGCTACACCTTC.